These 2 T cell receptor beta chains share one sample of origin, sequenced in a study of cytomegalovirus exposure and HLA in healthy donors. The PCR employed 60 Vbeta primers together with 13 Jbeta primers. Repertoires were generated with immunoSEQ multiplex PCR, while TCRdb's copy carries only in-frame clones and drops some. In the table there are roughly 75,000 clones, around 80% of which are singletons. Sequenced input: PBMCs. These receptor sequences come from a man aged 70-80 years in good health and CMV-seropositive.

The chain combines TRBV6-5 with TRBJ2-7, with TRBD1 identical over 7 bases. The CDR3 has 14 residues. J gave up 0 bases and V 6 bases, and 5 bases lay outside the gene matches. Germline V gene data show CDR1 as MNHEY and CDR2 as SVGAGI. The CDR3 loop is CASSRTGDSYEQYF. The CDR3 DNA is TGTGCCAGCAGCCGGACAGGAGACTCCTACGAGCAGTACTTC.

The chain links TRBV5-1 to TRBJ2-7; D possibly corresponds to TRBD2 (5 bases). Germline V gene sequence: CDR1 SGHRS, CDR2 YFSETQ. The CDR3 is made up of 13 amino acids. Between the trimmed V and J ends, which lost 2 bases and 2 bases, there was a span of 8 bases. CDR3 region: CASSFLATYEQYF. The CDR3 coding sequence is TGCGCCAGCAGCTTCTTAGCGACCTACGAGCAGTACTTC.